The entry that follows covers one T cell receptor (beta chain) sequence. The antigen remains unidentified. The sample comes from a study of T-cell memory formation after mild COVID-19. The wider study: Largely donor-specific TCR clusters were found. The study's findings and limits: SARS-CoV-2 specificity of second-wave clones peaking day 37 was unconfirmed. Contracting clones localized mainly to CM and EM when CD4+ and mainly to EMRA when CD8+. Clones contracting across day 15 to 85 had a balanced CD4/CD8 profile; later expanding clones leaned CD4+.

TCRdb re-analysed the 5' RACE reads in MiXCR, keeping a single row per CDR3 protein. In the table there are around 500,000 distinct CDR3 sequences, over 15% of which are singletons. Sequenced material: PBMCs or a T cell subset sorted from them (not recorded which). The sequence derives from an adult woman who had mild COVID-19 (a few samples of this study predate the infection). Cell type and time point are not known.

CDR3 in DNA: TGTGCCACCAGTGATTTGAGTTCTACTTATGGCTACACCTTC. This sequence encodes CATSDLSSTYGYTF. The chain joins TRBV24-1 to TRBJ1-2; no firm D call. Germline CDR1 and CDR2: KGHDR and SFDVKD. The CDR3 is made up of 14 amino acids. Deletions cut 0 bases from V and 5 bases from J, with 9 bases between.